Listed here are 14 T cell receptor beta chains from one sample, sequenced in a study of blood T cell repertoires in COVID-19. Using immunoSEQ multiplex PCR, the repertoire was profiled, and TCRdb retains in-frame clones only, with some absent. There are about 200,000 clones in the sample; about 86% occur only once, and just under 9% lies in the top ten. The sequencing sample was made of PBMCs or T cells enriched from blood (not recorded which). Receptors originate from a woman between 45 and 60 years old with acute COVID-19.

The V and J genes are TRBV10-3 and TRBJ2-5; 10 bases match TRBD2. The junction had 3 bases not matched to a gene; V was cut back by 6 bases and J by 2 bases. The germline V gene encodes CDR1 ENHRY and CDR2 SYGVKD. This CDR3 comprises 14 residues. The CDR3 reads CAIRASGGQETQYF. CDR3 DNA: TGTGCCATCAGAGCTAGCGGGGGACAAGAGACCCAGTACTTC.

J is TRBJ2-2 and V is TRBV3-1 (or the pseudogene TRBV3-2); D is perhaps TRBD1 (5 bases). V shed 0 bases and J shed 6 bases, with 11 bases lying between them. The CDR3 loop spans 15 amino acids. Germline values: CDR1 LGHDT, CDR2 YNNKEL (reference sequence). CDR3 sequence: CASSQDLTAPGELFF. The DNA for the CDR3 is TGTGCCAGCAGCCAAGATCTGACAGCTCCCGGGGAGCTGTTTTTT.

V usage is TRBV19 and J usage is TRBJ1-6; a weak D match, TRBD1 (5 bases). The CDR3 runs to 15 residues. V gave up 3 bases and J gave up 7 bases, with 13 bases separating them. CDR1 and CDR2 from the germline V gene are LNHDA and SQIVND (reference sequence). For the CDR3, the DNA is TGTGCCAGTAGTATTGCAGCAGGGATCAATTCACCCCTCCACTTT. It is translated as CASSIAAGINSPLHF.

This chain uses TRBV20-1 with TRBJ2-7; 7 bases map to TRBD1. The trim removed 6 bases at V and 4 bases at J, leaving 3 bases unmatched. This CDR3 region has 11 residues. Germline V gene lookup returns CDR1 DFQATT and CDR2 SNEGSKA (reference sequence). The CDR3 bases are TGCAGTGCCAACAGGGGATACGAGCAGTACTTC. Translated: CSANRGYEQYF.

The chain employs TRBV5-1 and TRBJ2-7; 10 positions agree with TRBD1. Trimming removed 6 bases from V and 3 bases from J; junction bases left unmatched: 6. The CDR3 sequence is 14 residues long. From germline, CDR1 is SGHRS and CDR2 YFSETQ. The CDR3 spells CASTPTGGVYEQYF. As DNA, the CDR3 is TGCGCCAGCACCCCGACAGGGGGCGTCTACGAGCAGTACTTC.

V is TRBV4-3 and J is TRBJ2-1; TRBD2 agrees at 7 bases. The germline gives CDR1 LGHNA, CDR2 YSLEER. The CDR3 is made up of 16 amino acids. V was clipped by 1 base and J by 2 bases; unmatched bases: 5. The CDR3 sequence is CASSQVYSGTYNEQFF. DNA of the CDR3: TGCGCCAGCAGCCAAGTTTACAGCGGGACCTACAATGAGCAGTTCTTC.

The gene calls are TRBV18 and TRBJ1-2; unclear D gene. Between the trimmed V and J ends, which lost 1 base and 8 bases, there was a span of 14 bases. Germline V gene lookup returns CDR1 KGHSH and CDR2 LQKENI. The CDR3 extends over 14 amino acids. The CDR3 is CASSPQSGKEGYTF. As DNA, the CDR3 is TGTGCCAGCTCACCACAATCGGGGAAGGAGGGCTACACCTTC.

A remark on this clone: The sample carries other DNA sequences with the same CDR3. This rearrangement joins TRBV5-1 to TRBJ2-2, with D tentatively TRBD2 (5 bases). The germline gives CDR1 SGHRS, CDR2 YFSETQ. V was trimmed by 1 base and J by 0 bases, leaving 7 bases between them. The CDR3 covers 15 residues. CDR3 in amino acids: CASSLRGTNTGELFF. The CDR3 DNA sequence: TGCGCCAGCAGCTTGCGAGGGACGAACACCGGGGAGCTGTTTTTT. The full variable domain, with the rest looked up from reference TRBV5-1 and TRBJ2-2, is KAGVTQTPRYLIKTRGQQVTLSCSPISGHRSVSWYQQTPGQGLQFLFEYFSETQRNKGNFPGRFSGRQFSNSRSEMNVSTLELGDSALYLCASSLRGTNTGELFFGEGSRLTVL.

V is TRBV7-2 and J is TRBJ1-1; tentative D call: TRBD1 (6 bases). Germline assignment: CDR1 SGHTA and CDR2 FQGNSA. The CDR3 has 13 residues. Trimming stripped 1 base from V and 8 bases from J, with 11 bases between. DNA of the CDR3: TGTGCCAGCAGCTTAGTAGGGGGGGGAGAAGCTTTCTTT. Translation: CASSLVGGGEAFF.

The chain has TRBV18 and TRBJ2-4; 7 bases match TRBD1. Losses at the gene ends were 0 bases for V and 0 bases for J; bases not matched to a gene: 14. CDR3 length equals 20 residues. Germline loops: CDR1 KGHSH, CDR2 LQKENI. The CDR3 sequence is CASSPPRQGGMELAKNIQYF. The CDR3 DNA follows: TGTGCCAGCTCACCACCCCGACAGGGCGGAATGGAACTAGCCAAAAACATTCAGTACTTC.

This chain joins TRBV19 and TRBJ2-5, with 7 nucleotides matching TRBD1. The ends lost 8 bases at V and 5 bases at J; junction bases unmatched: 8. Per the germline V gene, CDR1 is LNHDA and CDR2 is SQIVND (reference sequence). There are 13 residues in the CDR3. The CDR3 spells CASRDRVDETQYF. The CDR3 coding sequence is TGTGCCAGTCGCGACAGGGTCGATGAGACCCAGTACTTC.

V and J are TRBV12-5 and TRBJ2-5; the match to TRBD1 covers 7 bases. The V and J ends lost 6 bases and 1 base, in that order; junction bases with no gene match: 2. Germline CDR1 and CDR2: LGHNT and FRNRAP. The CDR3 length is 13 residues. The CDR3 sequence: CASGTGSQETQYF. CDR3 nucleotide sequence: TGTGCTAGTGGGACAGGGTCCCAAGAGACCCAGTACTTC.

The genes are TRBV6-2 or TRBV6-3 and TRBJ2-3; D not certain. CDR1 and CDR2 (germline): MNHEY, SVGEGT. This CDR3 has 12 amino acids. The V and J ends lost 6 bases and 4 bases respectively, with 8 bases between them. As DNA, the CDR3 is TGTGCCAGCAGCCGCGGTTCAGATACGCAGTATTTT. Translated: CASSRGSDTQYF.

The chain carries TRBV1 and TRBJ2-7; the table's D call, TRBD2, has no DNA check behind it. TRBV1 is designated a pseudogene. The CDR3 is made up of 20 amino acids. Here the CDR3 reads CTSSQDWRRKRERPGYEQYF. The CDR3 DNA is TGCACCAGCAGCCAAGATTGGAGGCGGAAGCGGGAGCGGCCCGGCTACGAGCAGTACTTC.